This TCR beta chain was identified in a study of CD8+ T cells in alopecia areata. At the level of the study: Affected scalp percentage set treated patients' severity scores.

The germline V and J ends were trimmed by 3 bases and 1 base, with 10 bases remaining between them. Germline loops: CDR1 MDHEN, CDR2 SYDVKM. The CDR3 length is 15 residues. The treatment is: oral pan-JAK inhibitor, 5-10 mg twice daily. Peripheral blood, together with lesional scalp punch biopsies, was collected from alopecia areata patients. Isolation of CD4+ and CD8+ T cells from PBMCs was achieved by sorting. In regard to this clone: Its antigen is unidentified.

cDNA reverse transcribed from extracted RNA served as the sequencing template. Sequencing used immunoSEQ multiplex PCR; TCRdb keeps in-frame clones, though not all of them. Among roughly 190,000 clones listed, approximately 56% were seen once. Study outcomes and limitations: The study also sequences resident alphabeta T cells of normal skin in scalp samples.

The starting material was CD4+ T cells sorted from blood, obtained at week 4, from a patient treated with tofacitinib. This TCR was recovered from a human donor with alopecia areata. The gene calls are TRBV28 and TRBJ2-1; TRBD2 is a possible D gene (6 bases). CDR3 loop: CASSLEGRSYNEQFF. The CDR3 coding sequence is TGTGCCAGCAGTTTGGAGGGGCGTTCCTACAATGAGCAGTTCTTC.